This TCR beta chain was identified in a study of T cell responses to AZD1222 COVID-19 vaccine. The CDR3 sequence is 15 residues long. The germline V gene encodes CDR1 SGHRS and CDR2 YFSETQ. Unmatched junction bases numbered 2, after V lost 0 bases and J lost 0 bases. Study-level results: Of the AZD1222 recipients, only five or six were seropositive at baseline. Spike-specific TCR breadth and depth grew following two AZD1222 doses. Targets within unmutated variant regions were reportedly found for nearly half of spike-specific TCRs.

Doses given second, at about 4 or about 12 weeks, were pooled. Comments on this clone: Its antigen remains unknown.

Sequenced by immunoSEQ multiplex PCR; TCRdb stores in-frame clones only, minus some. The sample records 85,000 to 100,000 clones, 90% to 95% being singletons. The chain links TRBV5-1 to TRBJ1-1; TRBD1 aligns across 7 bases. The TCR comes from an adult who received the AZD1222 COVID-19 vaccine. Sequencing was performed on peripheral blood, taken 28 days after the second AZD1222 dose. CDR3 in amino acids: CASSLAGGVNTEAFF. Here the CDR3 DNA reads TGCGCCAGCAGCTTGGCAGGGGGAGTGAACACTGAAGCTTTCTTT.